This T cell receptor beta chain was obtained from a study of blood T cell repertoires in COVID-19. Turning to the study itself: Sites across the United States, Italy and Spain contributed samples from acute and convalescent COVID-19. PBMCs, B-cell-depleted T cells, or T cells were the source of the cDNA or gDNA that made up the material.

In the original analysis: Estimates of nucleated cell counts were drawn from the amplification of reference gene primers. The assay was immunoSEQ multiplex PCR, and TCRdb's table has in-frame clones only and misses some. D and trimming come from the DNA, and the V and J calls and clone size come from that table. The sample gives a few hundred thousand clones, 86% of which show up once; roughly 9.8% is in the top ten. The sequenced sample was peripheral blood. The clonotype originates from a man in his forties who had recovered from COVID-19.

The CDR3 DNA follows: TGTGCCAGTAGTGTTGGACTGGGAAATAATGAAAAACTGTTTTTT. This encodes CASSVGLGNNEKLFF. The V call is TRBV19, the J call TRBJ1-4; no definite D call. This CDR3 is 15 amino acids long. Germline assignment: CDR1 LNHDA and CDR2 SQIVND (reference sequence). Trimming shortened V by 5 bases and J by 4 bases, and 14 bases separated the two germline ends.